This T cell receptor beta chain was retrieved from a study of cytomegalovirus exposure and HLA in healthy donors. Study conclusions and caveats: Both high specificity and high sensitivity reportedly marked the classifier's diagnosis of cytomegalovirus status. An analysis was carried out later, and it reportedly showed fewer N-insertions in an Asian-associated ancestry cluster than the approximately 700-donor mean. Further analysis was carried out later, and it showed several of the most significant clusters appearing linked to common viral pathogens.

V was clipped by 6 bases and J by 0 bases, with 11 bases between them. The length of the CDR3 is 14 residues. Germline V gives CDR1 SEHNR, CDR2 FQNEAQ (reference sequence). In regard to this clone: Its antigen is unidentified.

Use of 60 Vbeta and 13 Jbeta primers characterized the PCR. Only in-frame clones appear in the TCRdb table, and some are missing; sequencing was by immunoSEQ multiplex PCR. The table has about 200,000 clones, 70% to 85% seen once; the top ten hold approximately 0.22%. The clonotype originates from a girl aged 2 to 10 in good health and CMV-seronegative. The chain has TRBV7-9 and TRBJ1-1; no firm D call. What was sequenced was PBMCs. The chain's CDR3 is CASRPREMNTEAFF. CDR3 coding DNA: TGTGCCAGCAGACCAAGGGAGATGAACACTGAAGCTTTCTTT.